These 20 T cell receptor beta chains came from one sample sequenced in a study of T cells in Graves' hyperthyroidism and ophthalmopathy. Amplification of TCR beta CDR3 regions used RNA as the template. When the TCR CDR3 underwent first-round RT-PCR, the HTBI primer set was used. TCRdb re-analysed the multiplex PCR reads in MiXCR, keeping a single row per CDR3 protein. The sample lists more than 350,000 distinct CDR3 sequences, about 16% occurring once. The material sequenced was blood. These receptors all stem from a woman aged 60 to 75 with Graves' ophthalmopathy.

This clonotype was picked up a small number of times. V is TRBV27 and J is TRBJ2-7; no firm D call. V was trimmed by 8 bases and J by 1 base, leaving 18 bases between them. The germline CDR1 and CDR2 sequences are MNHEY and SMNVEV (reference sequence). This CDR3 region has 15 residues. The CDR3 protein is CASRRGRSDSYEQYF. The CDR3 DNA follows: TGTGCCAGCCGCCGCGGAAGAAGTGATTCCTACGAGCAGTACTTC.

With regard to this clonotype: A read error may account for a junction end that differs from germline. The chain is built from TRBV7-9 and TRBJ2-3; D may be TRBD2 (6 bases). The germline V gene has CDR1 SEHNR and CDR2 FQNEAQ (reference sequence). The CDR3 consists of 17 residues. CDR3: CASSLESTSSFTDTQYF. For the CDR3, the DNA is TGTGCCAGCAGTTTAGAATCGACTAGTTCTTTCACAGATACGCAGTATTTT.

This chain connects TRBV6-4 to TRBJ1-1; the D gene is possibly TRBD1 (5 bases). The CDR3 length is 12 residues. Germline V CDR1 and CDR2: MRHNA, SNTAGT. Trimming shortened V by 9 bases and J by 1 base, and 9 bases separated the two germline ends. The CDR3 coding sequence is TGTGCCAGAACAACAGGGAACACTGAAGCTTTCTTT. Translation: CARTTGNTEAFF.

This clonotype was observed a handful of times. The chain is built from TRBV7-6 and TRBJ2-1; TRBD1 agrees at 7 bases. The V and J ends lost 3 bases and 6 bases, in that order; junction bases with no gene match: 8. Germline V gene data show CDR1 as SGHVS and CDR2 as FNYEAQ. This CDR3 contains 15 residues. In nucleotides, the CDR3 is TGTGCCAGCAGCTTTACCGGGACAGAAGGCAATGAGCAGTTCTTC. Translating it yields CASSFTGTEGNEQFF.

This chain uses TRBV10-2 with TRBJ2-3, with D tentatively TRBD2 (6 bases). The CDR3 has 13 residues. V shed 8 bases and J shed 2 bases, with 11 bases lying between them. Germline V gene lookup returns CDR1 WSHSY and CDR2 SAAADI. The CDR3 region has the DNA TGCGCCAGCCGGGACTGGGACACAGATACGCAGTATTTT. Translated, it gives CASRDWDTDTQYF.

This clonotype was seen many times. The genes are TRBV2 and TRBJ2-3; D possibly corresponds to TRBD2 (6 bases). Germline V gene lookup returns CDR1 SNHLY and CDR2 FYNNEI. The CDR3 totals 13 residues. Trimming shortened V by 7 bases and J by 6 bases, and 14 bases separated the two germline ends. Here the CDR3 reads CASTRGGGDTQYF. The CDR3 DNA reads TGTGCCAGCACGCGGGGTGGGGGGGATACGCAGTATTTT.

This clonotype was seen repeatedly, ten times or more. This chain links TRBV18 with TRBJ1-2, with unresolved D. Per germline, CDR1 KGHSH and CDR2 LQKENI. This CDR3 is 14 amino acids long. V was cut by 1 base and J by 4 bases, with 10 bases left in between. The CDR3 DNA follows: TGTGCCAGCTCACCACTAGAACAGACCTATGGCTACACCTTC. As protein: CASSPLEQTYGYTF.

The chain has TRBV10-3 and TRBJ2-1, with TRBD1 matching 10 bases. The CDR3 totals 13 residues. The J segment lost 2 bases and the V segment lost 9 bases, leaving 1 base of the junction unmatched. In germline, CDR1 is ENHRY, CDR2 SYGVKD. The CDR3 DNA follows: TGTGCCATGACAGGGGGCGCCTACAATGAGCAGTTCTTC. This codes for CAMTGGAYNEQFF.

This clonotype occurred once. The chain is built from TRBV5-4 and TRBJ1-2; D is uncertain. The V gene's germline CDR1 is SGHNT and CDR2 YYREEE (reference sequence). This CDR3 contains 15 residues. Trimming shortened V by 0 bases and J by 4 bases, and 13 bases separated the two germline ends. CDR3 in amino acids: CASSLGARTLYGYTF. The CDR3 nucleotides are TGTGCCAGCAGCTTGGGTGCCCGGACGCTCTATGGCTACACCTTC.

This clonotype was seen a handful of times. The chain combines TRBV9 with TRBJ1-2; TRBD1 might be the D (6 bases). The CDR3 is made up of 15 amino acids. V lost 0 bases and J 4 bases, leaving 13 bases between the germline ends. Germline V CDR1 and CDR2: SGDLS, YYNGEE. The CDR3, as DNA: TGTGCCAGCAGCGTAGGTGCGGGGGCGGTCTATGGCTACACCTTC. Translated: CASSVGAGAVYGYTF.

There are a few counts of this clonotype. The V and J genes are TRBV7-2 and TRBJ2-2, with TRBD1 identical over 7 bases. V shed 2 bases, J shed 4 bases, and the junction held 7 bases outside the gene matches. This CDR3 region has 16 residues. From germline, CDR1 is SGHTA and CDR2 FQGNSA. CDR3 sequence: CASSLFRGRFTGELFF. CDR3 nucleotides: TGTGCCAGCAGCTTATTTAGGGGGCGCTTCACCGGGGAGCTGTTTTTT.

This clonotype was seen repeatedly, ten times or more. The genes are TRBV24-1 and TRBJ2-3, with 7 bases lining up with TRBD1. The CDR3 runs 15 residues. Germline CDR1 KGHDR, CDR2 SFDVKD. With V trimmed by 5 bases and J by 3 bases, 7 bases remained unmatched. The CDR3 loop reads CATSAVTGLTDTQYF. The DNA of the CDR3 is TGTGCCACCAGTGCCGTGACAGGGTTGACAGATACGCAGTATTTT.

This clonotype was picked up a small number of times. J is TRBJ2-5 and V is TRBV29-1, with D maybe TRBD1 (6 bases). Germline V gives CDR1 SQVTM, CDR2 ANQGSEA. CDR3 length equals 13 residues. The V and J ends lost 7 bases and 1 base respectively, with 13 bases between them. The CDR3 DNA is TGCAGCGCAGGGGACGCGCTCCAAGAGACCCAGTACTTC. This sequence encodes CSAGDALQETQYF. Full variable domain (missing parts from reference TRBV29-1 and TRBJ2-5): SAVISQKPSRDICQRGTSLTIQCQVDSQVTMMFWYRQQPGQSLTLIATANQGSEATYESGFVIDKFPISRPNLTFSTLTVSNMSPEDSSIYLCSAGDALQETQYFGPGTRLLVL.

The chain couples TRBV20-1 to TRBJ2-7; 10 bases are shared with TRBD1. The length of the CDR3 is 14 residues. Germline trimming cut 6 bases from V and 6 bases from J; bases unmatched to any gene: 11. Germline V lookup: CDR1 DFQATT, CDR2 SNEGSKA (reference sequence). The DNA for the CDR3 is TGCAGTGCAACGTGGACAGGGGGTACGAGCGAGCAGTACTTC. It yields the protein CSATWTGGTSEQYF.

This clonotype was found a few times. V usage is TRBV4-1 and J usage is TRBJ2-1, with 9 bases that match TRBD2. There are 17 residues in the CDR3. With 3 bases clipped from V and 0 bases from J, the junction kept 6 bases outside the gene matches. Germline V gene lookup returns CDR1 MGHRA and CDR2 YSYEKL. The CDR3 DNA reads as TGCGCCAGCAGCCAGGGGAGTAGCGGGAGCTCCTACAATGAGCAGTTCTTC. Translation gives CASSQGSSGSSYNEQFF.

This clonotype was seen ten or more times. The genes are TRBV7-9 and TRBJ2-4; 7 nucleotides line up with TRBD2. Germline V lookup: CDR1 SEHNR, CDR2 FQNEAQ (reference sequence). This CDR3 has 16 residues. Germline trimming cut 5 bases from V and 8 bases from J; bases unmatched to any gene: 15. CDR3 nucleotide sequence: TGTGCCAGCAGCCAGAACATGGCGGGAGAAACTTACATTCAGTACTTC. Translated, it gives CASSQNMAGETYIQYF.

This clonotype occurred a few times. V usage is TRBV11-2 and J usage is TRBJ2-1; no clear D gene. Germline V CDR1 and CDR2: SGHAT, FQNNGV. Trimming cost V 5 bases and J 5 bases, with 4 bases left between them. CDR3 length equals 11 residues. CDR3 amino acids: CASSINNEQFF. The CDR3 DNA sequence: TGTGCCAGCAGCATTAACAATGAGCAGTTCTTC. The full variable domain, completed using reference TRBV11-2 and TRBJ2-1, is EAGVAQSPRYKIIEKRQSVAFWCNPISGHATLYWYQQILGQGPKLLIQFQNNGVVDDSQLPKDRFSAERLKGVDSTLKIQPAKLEDSAVYLCASSINNEQFFGPGTRLTVL.

This clonotype was seen at least ten times. The genes are TRBV2 and TRBJ1-5; tentatively, D is TRBD1 (5 bases). CDR1 is SNHLY, CDR2 FYNNEI, per germline. This CDR3 comprises 14 residues. Trimming took 6 bases from V and 1 from J, leaving 10 bases between them. CDR3 in amino acids: CASRGRTSNQPQHF. Here the CDR3 DNA reads TGTGCCAGCAGGGGCAGGACAAGCAATCAGCCCCAGCATTTT.

In this sample, this clonotype turned up many times. The chain uses TRBV12-3 or TRBV12-4 and TRBJ2-3; D unresolved. This CDR3 has 15 amino acids. Deletions cut 8 bases from V and 2 bases from J, with 17 bases between. The CDR3 DNA reads as TGTGCCAGCCTCACTGGCGTTTCCTTCACAGATACGCAGTATTTT. The encoded protein is CASLTGVSFTDTQYF.

This clonotype was counted ten times or more. The chain couples TRBV20-1 to TRBJ2-1; 13 nucleotides agree with TRBD2. With 5 bases clipped from V and 9 bases from J, the junction kept 7 bases outside the gene matches. Germline V gives CDR1 DFQATT, CDR2 SNEGSKA (reference sequence). The CDR3 length is 14 residues. CDR3 sequence reads: CSAPGLAGLVEQFF. The DNA of the CDR3 is TGCAGTGCTCCGGGACTAGCGGGACTGGTTGAGCAGTTCTTC.